The present T cell receptor (beta chain) was sequenced within a study of CD8+CD57+ T cells in acquired aplastic anemia. Overall study context: Across the sorted CD4+ and CD8+ cells, DNA amounts averaged approximately 3 ug.

The CDR3 contains 15 residues. CDR1 SGHVS and CDR2 FQNEAQ come from the germline V gene. The V end lost 1 base, the J end lost 9 bases, and 13 bases lay between the germline ends. Genomic DNA acted as the template from which TCR beta VDJ combination and CDR3 sequence profiling were carried out. A single record per CDR3 protein comes from TCRdb applying MiXCR to the reads. Counted here are around 150,000 distinct CDR3 sequences, roughly 48% occurring once; the ten biggest clones make up 2.5% to 3%. CD8+CD57+ cell expansion had been shown by flow cytometry in patients chosen for sequencing. Patients were therapy-naive when their blood was sampled.

The source is a human donor with aplastic anemia. V and J are TRBV7-8 and TRBJ1-6; D gene ambiguous. The sequenced sample was sorted CD4+, CD8+, or CD8+CD57+ T cells (not recorded which) from PBMCs. CDR3 amino acids: CASSLGSGVGSPLHF. For the CDR3, the DNA is TGTGCCAGCAGCTTAGGTAGCGGGGTTGGTTCACCCCTCCACTTT.